Listed here are 23 T cell receptor beta chains from one sample, sequenced in a study of CD8+ T cells in alopecia areata. It was cDNA, reverse transcribed from extracted RNA, that served as the sequencing template. Here immunoSEQ multiplex PCR was the method, and the copy in TCRdb shows in-frame clones only, minus some. This table holds around 200,000 clones, 40% to 65% found once. Treatment meaning: oral pan-JAK inhibitor, 5-10 mg twice daily. Sequencing used CD8+ T cells sorted from blood, obtained at week 24, from a patient treated with tofacitinib. The source of these receptors is a human donor with alopecia areata.

As to this clone: The junction shows a germline mismatch at one end, possibly a read error. The chain has TRBV19 and TRBJ2-6; 10 nucleotides align to TRBD1. CDR1 and CDR2 (germline): LNHDA, SQIVND (reference sequence). The CDR3 is 15 residues long. CDR3: CATSMGTGVANVLTF. CDR3 bases: TGTGCCACTAGTATGGGGACAGGGGTGGCCAACGTCCTGACTTTC.

CDR3 amino acids: CASSQDHRGNQPQHF. CDR3 bases: TGCGCCAGCAGCCAAGACCACAGGGGCAATCAGCCCCAGCATTTT. The rearrangement links TRBV4-3 to TRBJ1-5; possibly TRBD1 for D (6 bases). CDR1 LGHNA and CDR2 YSLEER come from the germline V gene. Trimming removed 0 bases from V and 2 bases from J, with 8 bases in between. The CDR3 is 15 amino acids.

This clone turned up a few times. This chain links TRBV29-1 with TRBJ1-1; TRBD1 agrees at 7 bases. V lost 7 bases and J lost 8; bases outside the gene matches: 13. CDR1 is SQVTM, CDR2 ANQGSEA, per germline. This CDR3 spans 13 amino acids. CDR3 in amino acids: CSAVGGETGEAFF. CDR3 nucleotides: TGCAGCGCCGTGGGTGGGGAGACAGGGGAAGCTTTCTTT.

V usage is TRBV5-6 and J usage is TRBJ2-2; no firm D call. The germline CDR1 and CDR2 sequences are SGHDT and YYEEEE. The CDR3 runs to 16 residues. V shed 0 bases and J shed 0 bases, with 9 bases lying between them. This CDR3 reads CASSLEVAANTGELFF. The CDR3 DNA sequence: TGTGCCAGCAGCTTGGAGGTCGCGGCGAACACCGGGGAGCTGTTTTTT.

The gene calls are TRBV5-1 and TRBJ2-7, with D possibly matching TRBD1 (6 bases). Germline V CDR1 and CDR2: SGHRS, YFSETQ. The CDR3 runs to 15 residues. Trimming pared 5 bases from V and 0 bases from J, leaving 15 bases between. In DNA form, the CDR3 reads TGCGCCAGCAGTGAAGGACAGACCCTCTCCTACGAGCAGTACTTC. Translation: CASSEGQTLSYEQYF.

This clone was seen only a few times. The J gene is TRBJ2-7, the V gene TRBV7-9, with D perhaps being TRBD1 or TRBD2 (5 bases each). V lost 5 bases and J lost 2, with 19 bases in between. Germline-derived CDR1 and CDR2 are SEHNR and FQNEAQ (reference sequence). The CDR3 is made up of 16 amino acids. CDR3 protein: CASSPSGANHTYEQYF. The CDR3 bases are TGTGCCAGCAGCCCCTCCGGGGCTAATCACACCTACGAGCAGTACTTC. The entire variable domain, with the rest obtained from reference TRBV7-9 and TRBJ2-7, is as follows: DTGVSQNPRHKITKRGQNVTFRCDPISEHNRLYWYRQTLGQGPEFLTYFQNEAQLEKSRLLSDRFSAERPKGSFSTLEIQRTEQGDSAMYLCASSPSGANHTYEQYFGPGTRLTVT.

This clone was picked up a small number of times. The rearrangement uses TRBV4-3 and TRBJ1-1; D call uncertain. The CDR3 runs 15 residues. Germline values: CDR1 LGHNA, CDR2 YSLEER. V shed 0 bases and J shed 0 bases, with 8 bases lying between them. The CDR3 region is CASSQDRQMNTEAFF. The CDR3 DNA reads as TGCGCCAGCAGCCAAGATCGCCAGATGAACACTGAAGCTTTCTTT.

A single count supports this clone. The rearrangement links TRBV15 to TRBJ2-7, with no clear D. The germline gives CDR1 LNHNV, CDR2 YYDKDF (reference sequence). The CDR3 is made up of 14 amino acids. V lost 0 bases to trimming and J lost 2 bases, with 8 bases between them. The CDR3 spells CATSRDPEAYEQYF. DNA for the CDR3: TGTGCCACCAGCAGAGACCCCGAAGCCTACGAGCAGTACTTC.

The rearrangement uses TRBV27 and TRBJ2-5; TRBD2 matches at 7 bases. Trimming removed 3 bases from V and 6 bases from J; junction bases left unmatched: 7. This CDR3 has 14 residues. CDR1 is MNHEY and CDR2 is SMNVEV in the germline V gene (reference sequence). Here the CDR3 reads CASSFYSGDQTQYF. The CDR3 DNA reads TGTGCCAGCAGTTTCTACAGCGGGGACCAGACCCAGTACTTC.

This chain joins TRBV27 and TRBJ1-6; 8 bases align to TRBD1. From germline, CDR1 is MNHEY and CDR2 SMNVEV (reference sequence). The CDR3 consists of 17 residues. Germline trimming cut 3 bases from V and 8 bases from J; bases unmatched to any gene: 12. CDR3 sequence reads: CASSFNLLQGVDSPLHF. In nucleotides, the CDR3 is TGTGCCAGCAGTTTCAACCTTTTACAGGGGGTAGATTCACCCCTCCACTTT.

V gene TRBV28 combines with J gene TRBJ2-3; D possibly matches TRBD1 or TRBD2 (5 bases each). The V gene's germline CDR1 is MDHEN and CDR2 SYDVKM. The length of the CDR3 is 13 residues. The germline V and J ends were trimmed by 11 bases and 6 bases, with 18 bases remaining between them. CDR3 bases: TGTGCCTCACGATTGGGGGTCCGCGATACGCAGTATTTT. This sequence encodes CASRLGVRDTQYF.

This chain uses TRBV5-1 with TRBJ2-7; weak D call: TRBD1 (5 bases). The CDR3 runs to 14 residues. Trimming removed 4 bases from V and 3 bases from J, with 14 bases in between. CDR1 is SGHRS, CDR2 YFSETQ, per germline. CDR3 sequence: CASSDTDSYYEQYF. The CDR3 bases are TGCGCCAGCAGCGACACAGACAGTTACTACGAGCAGTACTTC.

This clone appeared a few times. This chain joins TRBV11-2 and TRBJ2-1; 9 positions match TRBD2. The V gene's germline CDR1 is SGHAT and CDR2 FQNNGV. Trimming removed 1 base from V and 4 bases from J; junction bases left unmatched: 2. The CDR3 covers 15 residues. The CDR3 nucleotides are TGTGCCAGCAGCTTAGCCAGCGGGGGGTACAATGAGCAGTTCTTC. As protein: CASSLASGGYNEQFF.

The V gene is TRBV14, the J gene TRBJ1-6, with D maybe TRBD1 (6 bases). CDR3 size: 15 residues. Germline V lookup: CDR1 SGHDN, CDR2 FVKESK. V lost 4 bases, J lost 6 bases, and 13 bases lay in between. For the CDR3, the DNA is TGTGCCAGCAGCCCCCGGACAGCCCTTAATTCACCCCTCCACTTT. This gives the protein CASSPRTALNSPLHF.

The chain has TRBV7-9 and TRBJ1-4, with a tentative D call TRBD1 (5 bases). V was cut by 0 bases and J by 5 bases, with 7 bases left in between. Germline values: CDR1 SEHNR, CDR2 FQNEAQ (reference sequence). The CDR3 loop spans 14 amino acids. DNA of the CDR3: TGTGCCAGCAGCTTAGCAGGGGTGAATGAAAAACTGTTTTTT. Its translation is CASSLAGVNEKLFF. The full variable domain, in which reference TRBV7-9 and TRBJ1-4 provide the parts outside the CDR3, is DTGVSQNPRHKITKRGQNVTFRCDPISEHNRLYWYRQTLGQGPEFLTYFQNEAQLEKSRLLSDRFSAERPKGSFSTLEIQRTEQGDSAMYLCASSLAGVNEKLFFGSGTQLSVL.

The table lists this clone with a few counts. This chain joins TRBV6-5 and TRBJ2-2, with no clear D. V shed 5 bases and J shed 2 bases, with 3 bases lying between them. The germline gives CDR1 MNHEY, CDR2 SVGAGI. The CDR3 spans 12 residues. CDR3 sequence (DNA): TGTGCCAGCAGTGACAACACCGGGGAGCTGTTTTTT. Encoded protein: CASSDNTGELFF.

CDR3 residues: CSVPKQGAGGYTF. The CDR3 DNA is TGCAGCGTCCCAAAGCAGGGGGCTGGGGGCTACACCTTC. The V and J genes are TRBV29-1 and TRBJ1-2, with TRBD1 matching 8 bases. There are 13 residues in the CDR3. Trimming took 6 bases from V and 8 from J; bases not matched to a gene: 11. Germline loops: CDR1 SQVTM, CDR2 ANQGSEA.

The chain links TRBV29-1 to TRBJ1-5, with D hard to call. V was clipped by 4 bases and J by 0 bases, with 10 bases between them. Germline V gives CDR1 SQVTM, CDR2 ANQGSEA. There are 14 residues in the CDR3. Written as DNA, the CDR3 is TGCAGCGTTGCTACTCAAATTAGCAATCAGCCCCAGCATTTT. It codes for CSVATQISNQPQHF.

V gene TRBV27 combines with J gene TRBJ2-7; unclear D gene. With 5 bases removed from V and 7 bases from J, the gap between germline ends came to 9 bases. This CDR3 has 11 residues. Germline values: CDR1 MNHEY, CDR2 SMNVEV (reference sequence). CDR3 in DNA: TGTGCCAGCAGTGATCTGAGGGAGCAGTACTTC. It translates to CASSDLREQYF.

This clone was seen a handful of times. The V and J genes are TRBV9 and TRBJ1-6, with TRBD1 matching 9 bases. This CDR3 contains 15 residues. Per germline, CDR1 SGDLS and CDR2 YYNGEE. Trimming removed 3 bases from V and 7 bases from J; junction bases left unmatched: 5. DNA for the CDR3: TGTGCCAGCAGCGCTGGTGGGACAGGGAATTCACCCCTCCACTTT. Protein product: CASSAGGTGNSPLHF.

The rearrangement joins TRBV6-5 to TRBJ1-2; 8 bases are shared with TRBD1. J lost 7 bases, V lost 7 bases, and 11 bases had no gene match. Germline values: CDR1 MNHEY, CDR2 SVGAGI. This CDR3 is built from 14 residues. The CDR3 sequence is CASTNEQGARGYTF. CDR3 in DNA: TGTGCCAGCACCAACGAGCAGGGGGCGCGTGGCTACACCTTC.

The gene calls are TRBV5-6 and TRBJ2-3; 9 bases match TRBD1. Germline-derived CDR1 and CDR2 are SGHDT and YYEEEE. V shed 4 bases and J 2 bases; nucleotides not matched to a gene: 5. This CDR3 is built from 15 residues. CDR3 sequence (DNA): TGTGCCAGCAGCCGCGGACAGGGGTCCACAGATACGCAGTATTTT. Translated: CASSRGQGSTDTQYF. The full variable domain, rest sourced from reference TRBV5-6 and TRBJ2-3, is DAGVTQSPTHLIKTRGQQVTLRCSPKSGHDTVSWYQQALGQGPQFIFQYYEEEERQRGNFPDRFSGHQFPNYSSELNVNALLLGDSALYLCASSRGQGSTDTQYFGPGTRLTVL.

This chain joins TRBV2 and TRBJ1-1; TRBD1 aligns across 7 bases. Germline assignment: CDR1 SNHLY and CDR2 FYNNEI. The trim removed 5 bases at V and 3 bases at J, leaving 6 bases unmatched. This CDR3 has 14 amino acids. CDR3 sequence: CASSSPRGHTEAFF. The CDR3 DNA sequence: TGTGCCAGCAGTTCCCCAAGGGGGCACACTGAAGCTTTCTTT.